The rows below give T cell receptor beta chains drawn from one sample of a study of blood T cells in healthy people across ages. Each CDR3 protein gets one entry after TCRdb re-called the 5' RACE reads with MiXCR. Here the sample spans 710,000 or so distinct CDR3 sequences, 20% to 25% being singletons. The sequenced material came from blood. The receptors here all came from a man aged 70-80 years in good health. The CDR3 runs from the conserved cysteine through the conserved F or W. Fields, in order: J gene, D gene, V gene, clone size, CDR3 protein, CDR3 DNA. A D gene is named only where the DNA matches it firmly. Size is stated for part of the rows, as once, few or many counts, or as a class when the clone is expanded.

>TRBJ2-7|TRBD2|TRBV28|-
CASRPPRVAGACEQYF
TGTGCCAGCAGACCCCCTCGAGTAGCGGGAGCATGCGAGCAGTACTTC
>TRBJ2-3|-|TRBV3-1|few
CASTFTPGTTQYF
TGTGCCAGCACCTTCACCCCAGGGACTACGCAGTATTTT
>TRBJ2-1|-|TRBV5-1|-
CASSLPGQKPYNEQFF
TGCGCCAGCAGCCTACCCGGACAGAAACCCTACAATGAGCAGTTCTTC
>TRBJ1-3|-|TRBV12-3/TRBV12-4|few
CASSFFSGNTIYF
TGTGCCAGCAGTTTTTTTTCTGGAAACACCATATATTTT
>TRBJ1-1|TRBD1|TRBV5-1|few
CASRPGGSVAEAFF
TGCGCCAGCAGGCCAGGGGGCTCAGTAGCTGAAGCTTTCTTT
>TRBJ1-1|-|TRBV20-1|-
CSAIRQPMNTEAFF
TGCAGTGCTATACGGCAGCCTATGAACACTGAAGCTTTCTTT
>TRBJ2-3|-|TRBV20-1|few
CSAPGNPQYF
TGCAGTGCCCCGGGGAACCCGCAGTATTTT
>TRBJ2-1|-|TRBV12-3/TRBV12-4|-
CASARPSTDEQFF
TGTGCCAGCGCGAGGCCCTCGACGGATGAGCAGTTCTTC
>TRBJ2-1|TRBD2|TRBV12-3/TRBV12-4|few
CASSSGGGPSSYNEQFF
TGTGCCAGCAGTTCTGGCGGGGGGCCGAGCTCCTACAATGAGCAGTTCTTC
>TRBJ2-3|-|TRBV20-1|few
CSADGGYTDTQYF
TGCAGTGCGGACGGGGGATACACAGATACGCAGTATTTT
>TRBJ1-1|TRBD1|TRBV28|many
CASRDSQGARGAFF
TGTGCCAGCAGGGACTCACAGGGGGCGCGGGGAGCTTTCTTT
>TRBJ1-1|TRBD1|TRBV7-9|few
CASSRGTAEAFF
TGTGCCAGCAGCCGGGGGACAGCCGAAGCTTTCTTT
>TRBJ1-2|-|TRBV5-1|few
CASSLGSVGEGYTF
TGCGCCAGCAGCTTGGGATCGGTAGGGGAAGGCTACACCTTC
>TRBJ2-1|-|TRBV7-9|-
CASSLVLADNEQFF
TGTGCCAGCAGCTTAGTGCTAGCCGACAATGAGCAGTTCTTC
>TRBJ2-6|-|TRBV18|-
CASSPSRVQISSGANVLTF
TGTGCCAGCTCACCGTCCAGAGTCCAAATAAGCTCTGGGGCCAACGTCCTGACTTTC
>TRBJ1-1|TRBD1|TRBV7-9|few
CASSVTGGAGTEAFF
TGTGCCAGCAGCGTAACAGGGGGCGCTGGGACTGAAGCTTTCTTT
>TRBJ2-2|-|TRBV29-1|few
CSGGWTADTGELFF
TGCAGCGGCGGATGGACGGCCGACACCGGGGAGCTGTTTTTT
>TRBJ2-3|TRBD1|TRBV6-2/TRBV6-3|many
CASSHGTGSTDTQYF
TGTGCCAGCAGCCACGGGACAGGAAGCACAGATACGCAGTATTTT
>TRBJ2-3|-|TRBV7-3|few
CASSFELAGATQYF
TGTGCCAGCAGCTTCGAATTAGCTGGTGCCACGCAGTATTTT
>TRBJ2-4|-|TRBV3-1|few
CASSQDQGLAKNIQYF
TGTGCCAGCAGCCAAGATCAGGGGCTGGCCAAAAACATTCAGTACTTC
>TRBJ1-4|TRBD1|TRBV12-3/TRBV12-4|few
CASSLRRTGNEKLFF
TGTGCCAGCAGCCTTAGACGGACAGGGAATGAAAAACTGTTTTTT
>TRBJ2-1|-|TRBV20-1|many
CSAREGINYNEQFF
TGCAGTGCTAGAGAGGGGATAAATTACAATGAGCAGTTCTTC
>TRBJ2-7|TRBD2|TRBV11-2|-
CASSATSGSSYEQYF
TGTGCCAGCAGCGCAACTAGCGGCTCCTCCTACGAGCAGTACTTC
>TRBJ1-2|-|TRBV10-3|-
CAIRGVDYGYTF
TGTGCCATCCGGGGGGTGGATTATGGCTACACCTTC
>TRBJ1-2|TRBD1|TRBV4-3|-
CASSQDWGQVYGYTF
TGCGCCAGCAGCCAAGATTGGGGACAGGTCTATGGCTACACCTTC
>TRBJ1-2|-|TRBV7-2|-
CASSLGPGEGYTF
TGTGCCAGCAGCTTAGGTCCGGGAGAGGGCTACACCTTC
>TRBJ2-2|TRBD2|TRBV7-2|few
CASSFDSGLAGVTGELFF
TGTGCCAGCAGCTTTGACTCTGGACTAGCGGGAGTCACCGGGGAGCTGTTTTTT
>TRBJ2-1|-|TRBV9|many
CASSVESVREQFF
TGTGCCAGCAGCGTAGAGAGCGTCAGGGAGCAGTTCTTC
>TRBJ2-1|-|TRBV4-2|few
CASSHPGSTNEQFF
TGTGCCAGCAGCCACCCCGGGAGCACCAATGAGCAGTTCTTC
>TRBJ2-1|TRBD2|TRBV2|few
CASTFLAGGTNEQFF
TGTGCCAGCACCTTCCTAGCGGGGGGTACAAATGAGCAGTTCTTC
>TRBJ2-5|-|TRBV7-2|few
CASSLAPTGRLETQYF
TGTGCCAGCAGCTTAGCGCCCACAGGGAGGTTGGAGACCCAGTACTTC
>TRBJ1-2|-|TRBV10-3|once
CAARTGYGYTF
TGTGCCGCTCGGACGGGTTATGGCTACACCTTC